The 5 T cell receptor beta chains in this list originate from one sample, sequenced in a study of Ad26.COV2.S vaccination and SARS-CoV-2 variants (dated by TCRdb to the early 2020s). Sample treatment or condition, as interpreted from the label and publication: roughly 18 received Ad26.COV2.S at low or high dose, single or two shots; about 5 received placebo; per-sample allocation not given. Repertoires of vaccine and placebo recipients were sequenced from samples collected on day 63 after the first injection. Library preparation used the immunoSEQ multiplex PCR assay. TCRdb mirrors the immuneACCESS table, restricted to in-frame sequences. Some clones are absent from its copies; in checked studies, under half trace to an unresolved V gene, and the reason for the others is unknown. Recorded for this sample are roughly 250,000 clones; roughly 89% of them occurred a single time. 2.9% of the sample lies in the top ten.

This specimen was peripheral blood, taken in a trial of Ad26.COV2.S vaccine versus placebo. These receptors originate from a person aged 18-60 years who received the Ad26.COV2.S COVID-19 vaccine or a placebo.

The chain carries TRBV29-1 and TRBJ1-6; possible D gene TRBD1, 5 bases. V lost 5 bases and J 6 bases, leaving 11 bases between the germline ends. Looked up from germline, CDR1 is SQVTM and CDR2 is ANQGSEA. The CDR3 contains 13 residues. DNA of the CDR3: TGCAGCGTTCTCGGGACCCCTAATTCACCCCTCCACTTT. It is translated as CSVLGTPNSPLHF.

The chain is built from TRBV7-9 and TRBJ2-2, with 7 bases fitting TRBD1. CDR1 is SEHNR and CDR2 is FQNEAQ in the germline V gene (reference sequence). V trimming: 5 bases; J trimming: 8 bases; junction bases outside the gene matches: 5. The CDR3 is 13 residues long. CDR3 sequence reads: CASSQTGVGELFF. DNA for the CDR3: TGTGCCAGCAGCCAAACAGGGGTTGGGGAGCTGTTTTTT.

The genes are TRBV7-9 and TRBJ1-3; TRBD1 matches 10 bases. From germline, CDR1 is SEHNR and CDR2 FQNEAQ (reference sequence). This CDR3 has 15 amino acids. Germline trimming cut 5 bases from V and 3 bases from J; bases unmatched to any gene: 4. The CDR3 here is CASSPGQGGGNTIYF. CDR3 coding DNA: TGTGCCAGCAGCCCCGGACAGGGGGGTGGAAACACCATATATTTT.

This clone occurred many times. The chain is built from TRBV30 and TRBJ2-2; TRBD1 matches at 8 bases. There are 13 residues in the CDR3. The V gene end was trimmed by 5 bases and the J gene end by 7 bases; junction bases not matched to a gene: 6. CDR1 is GTSNPN and CDR2 is SVGIG in the germline V gene (reference sequence). CDR3: CAWGGQAVGELFF. The CDR3 nucleotides are TGTGCCTGGGGGGGACAGGCTGTCGGGGAGCTGTTTTTT.

The chain carries TRBV7-2 and TRBJ2-7, with 8 positions matching TRBD2. Per the germline V gene, CDR1 is SGHTA and CDR2 is FQGNSA. This CDR3 contains 15 residues. The V gene end was trimmed by 0 bases and the J gene end by 3 bases; junction bases not matched to a gene: 4. The CDR3 region is CASSLAAGDLYEQYF. DNA for the CDR3: TGTGCCAGCAGCTTAGCAGCGGGGGACCTCTACGAGCAGTACTTC.